This T cell receptor (beta chain) came from a study of blood T cells in healthy people across ages. Healthy Caucasian individuals from Russia aged about 6 to 100 served as donors. Every donor gave approximately 10 milliliters of peripheral blood. CDR1 MNHNS and CDR2 SASEGT come from the germline V gene. The CDR3 spans 16 residues. V shed 7 bases and J shed 2 bases, with 18 bases lying between them. Together with a sample-barcoded 5' primer, a J-beta primer mix was included in a second PCR lasting roughly 6 to 12 cycles. Template switching added a 12-random-nucleotide identifier to every cDNA molecule. TCRdb passed the 5' RACE reads through MiXCR, listing each CDR3 protein once. Of fewer than 2,000,000 distinct CDR3 sequences in the sample, roughly a third were seen once.

The sequencing input was blood. The chain recombines TRBV6-1 with TRBJ2-1, with D possibly matching TRBD2 (5 bases). This TCR was sampled from a woman in her 30s in good health. DNA of the CDR3: TGTGCCAGCAAGCCTGGGCGGGTCCAACCCTACAATGAGCAGTTCTTC. Amino acids: CASKPGRVQPYNEQFF.